The rows below give T cell receptor beta chains drawn from one sample of a study of blood T cell repertoires in COVID-19. The assay was immunoSEQ multiplex PCR, and TCRdb's table has in-frame clones only and misses some. The sample has about 150,000 clones, around four fifths seen once. Material for sequencing was peripheral blood. These receptors were collected from a human donor in a cohort sampled during active COVID-19. Both conserved end residues are part of each CDR3. The order of the fields is D gene, J gene, V gene, clone size, CDR3 protein, CDR3 DNA. The D gene is left open where the match is weak. Not all rows give a size; the values are once, few, many and, for expanded clones, a class.

- | TRBJ1-1 | TRBV5-4 | - | CASSLDGGDRTEAFF | TGTGCCAGCAGCTTGGACGGGGGAGATAGGACTGAAGCTTTCTTT
TRBD1 | TRBJ2-1 | TRBV4-1 | few | CASSQDWRQGDEQFF | TGCGCCAGCAGCCAAGATTGGAGACAGGGGGATGAGCAGTTCTTC
TRBD1 | TRBJ1-5 | TRBV6-6 | - | CASSTRTGDQPQHF | TGTGCCAGCAGTACCCGGACAGGGGATCAGCCCCAGCATTTT
TRBD1 | TRBJ2-5 | TRBV11-3 | - | CASSLKTGMQETQYF | TGTGCCAGCAGCTTGAAGACAGGGATGCAAGAGACCCAGTACTTC
- | TRBJ1-6 | TRBV14 | - | CASSQEFVTGEVNSPLHF | TGTGCCAGCAGCCAAGAATTCGTGACAGGAGAAGTTAATTCACCCCTCCACTTT
- | TRBJ1-1 | TRBV5-1 | - | CASSSQGTNTEAFF | TGCGCCAGCAGCTCACAGGGAACGAACACTGAAGCTTTCTTT
- | TRBJ2-5 | TRBV5-8 | - | CASSTLGSSSETQYF | TGTGCCAGCAGTACGCTAGGCAGCTCCTCAGAGACCCAGTACTTC
- | TRBJ1-2 | TRBV4-1 | - | CASLGQTGYGYTF | TGCGCCAGCCTGGGGCAGACAGGCTATGGCTACACCTTC
- | TRBJ1-2 | TRBV6-5 | - | CASSPRDRPYGYTF | TGTGCCAGCAGTCCTCGAGACAGACCCTATGGCTACACCTTC
- | TRBJ2-1 | TRBV20-1 | - | CSATDNEQFF | TGCAGTGCTACTGACAATGAGCAGTTCTTC
TRBD2 | TRBJ2-7 | TRBV15 | - | CATSRDRDSGIYEQYF | TGTGCCACCAGCAGAGATCGGGATAGCGGGATCTACGAGCAGTACTTC
TRBD1 | TRBJ2-7 | TRBV19 | - | CASTSGTGAYEQYF | TGTGCCAGTACATCCGGGACAGGGGCCTACGAGCAGTACTTC
TRBD1 | TRBJ2-2 | TRBV7-9 | - | CASSWDRGTGELFF | TGTGCCAGCAGCTGGGACAGGGGAACCGGGGAGCTGTTTTTT
- | TRBJ2-5 | TRBV7-9 | - | CASSYTGSIETQYF | TGTGCCAGCAGTTATACCGGGAGCATAGAGACCCAGTACTTC
TRBD1 | TRBJ2-2 | TRBV3-1/TRBV3-2 | - | CASSQDWDSANTGELFF | TGTGCCAGCAGCCAAGATTGGGACAGCGCGAACACCGGGGAGCTGTTTTTT
TRBD1 | TRBJ1-5 | TRBV6-9 | - | CASSQTGGDPPTLNQPQHF | TGTGCCAGCAGTCAAACAGGGGGCGACCCGCCGACCCTTAATCAGCCCCAGCATTTT
- | TRBJ1-1 | TRBV5-1 | once | CASSLTSNTEAFF | TGCGCCAGCAGCTTAACAAGTAACACTGAAGCTTTCTTT
TRBD1 | TRBJ2-3 | TRBV5-1 | - | CASSDRGADTQYF | TGCGCCAGCAGCGACAGGGGGGCGGATACGCAGTATTTT
- | TRBJ2-5 | TRBV4-2 | - | CASSGQGGETQYF | TGTGCCAGCAGCGGCCAAGGGGGAGAGACCCAGTACTTC
TRBD1 | TRBJ1-4 | TRBV7-8 | - | CASSLVGTGVEKLFF | TGTGCCAGCAGCTTAGTGGGGACAGGGGTGGAAAAACTGTTTTTT
TRBD2 | TRBJ2-1 | TRBV25-1 | - | CASSETSGGYSYNEQFF | TGTGCCAGCAGCGAGACTAGCGGGGGTTACTCCTACAATGAGCAGTTCTTC
- | TRBJ2-1 | TRBV9 | - | CASTGAGALSYNEQFF | TGTGCCAGCACCGGGGCGGGGGCTTTGTCCTACAATGAGCAGTTCTTC
- | TRBJ2-3 | TRBV5-4 | few | CASSLAKGMGTDTQYF | TGTGCCAGCAGCTTGGCCAAGGGGATGGGCACAGATACGCAGTATTTT
- | TRBJ2-5 | TRBV4-2 | - | CASSQGGVQGTQYF | TGTGCCAGCAGCCAAGGGGGAGTCCAAGGGACCCAGTACTTC
- | TRBJ1-2 | TRBV5-8 | once | CASSLGDSAYGYTF | TGTGCCAGCAGCTTGGGCGACAGCGCCTATGGCTACACCTTC
TRBD1 | TRBJ1-1 | TRBV24-1 | - | CATSKGQGSEAFF | TGTGCCACCAGTAAGGGACAGGGATCTGAAGCTTTCTTT
TRBD1 | TRBJ2-1 | TRBV2 | - | CASRTGAYNEQFF | TGTGCCAGCAGAACAGGGGCCTACAATGAGCAGTTCTTC
TRBD2 | TRBJ2-1 | TRBV7-9 | many | CASSPRTSGAEQFF | TGTGCCAGCAGCCCGAGGACTAGCGGGGCTGAGCAGTTCTTC
- | TRBJ1-6 | TRBV2 | once | CASTAAPIQNSPLHF | TGTGCCAGCACTGCAGCCCCCATCCAGAATTCACCCCTCCACTTT
TRBD2 | TRBJ2-1 | TRBV24-1 | - | CATSDRASGSSYNEQFF | TGTGCCACCAGTGATAGGGCTAGCGGTAGCTCCTACAATGAGCAGTTCTTC
- | TRBJ2-5 | TRBV5-1 | - | CASSLGQFQETQYF | TGCGCCAGCAGCTTGGGACAGTTTCAAGAGACCCAGTACTTC
TRBD2 | TRBJ2-5 | TRBV5-4 | - | CASSTGTSVSQETQYF | TGTGCCAGCAGCACCGGGACTAGCGTTTCACAAGAGACCCAGTACTTC
TRBD1 | TRBJ1-5 | TRBV19 | many | CASSSPPGTGYNQPQHF | TGTGCCAGTAGTAGCCCGCCCGGGACAGGGTATAATCAGCCCCAGCATTTT
TRBD2 | TRBJ2-4 | TRBV15 | - | CATSRGLAGEAKNIQYF | TGTGCCACCAGCAGGGGACTAGCGGGGGAGGCCAAAAACATTCAGTACTTC
TRBD1 | TRBJ1-2 | TRBV7-9 | - | CASSSTTGVFGYTF | TGTGCCAGCAGCTCCACGACAGGGGTATTCGGCTACACCTTC
TRBD1 | TRBJ2-5 | TRBV12-3/TRBV12-4 | - | CASRTGVVQTQYF | TGTGCCAGCCGGACAGGAGTCGTACAGACCCAGTACTTC
TRBD2 | TRBJ2-3 | TRBV9 | - | CASSPRGGQELDKRGDTQYF | TGTGCCAGCAGCCCCCGGGGGGGCCAGGAATTAGACAAGAGGGGAGATACGCAGTATTTT
- | TRBJ2-6 | TRBV11-2 | - | CASTRRGSGANVLTF | TGTGCCAGCACCCGGAGAGGGTCTGGGGCCAACGTCCTGACTTTC
TRBD1 | TRBJ2-6 | TRBV10-3 | once | CAISGNPGQGAPGANVLTF | TGTGCCATCAGTGGGAATCCGGGACAGGGGGCTCCTGGGGCCAACGTCCTGACTTTC
- | TRBJ1-1 | TRBV3-1/TRBV3-2 | few | CASSHNFYHTEAFF | TGTGCCAGCAGCCATAACTTTTATCACACTGAAGCTTTCTTT
TRBD1 | TRBJ1-6 | TRBV5-6 | - | CASTPWGTGDQNSPLHF | TGTGCCAGCACCCCTTGGGGCACAGGGGATCAAAATTCACCCCTCCACTTT
- | TRBJ1-1 | TRBV6-6 | - | CASRDPRQDGDTEAFF | TGTGCCAGCAGGGACCCTAGACAGGACGGGGACACTGAAGCTTTCTTT